This T cell receptor beta chain originates from a study of shared clonotypes between healthy human individuals (dated by TCRdb to about 2020). About the study as a whole: A few men and a couple of women, aged 18 to 49 years, made up the cohort. For each donor, three plates each were used for CD4 naive and CD4 memory, two plates were used for CD8 naive, and one plate was used for CD8 memory. Blood TCR repertoires of four to six healthy adults were deeply sequenced to estimate repertoire size and the extent of clonotype sharing between individuals. Different laboratories and diverse techniques were used to prepare libraries and sequence TCR repertoires, to increase sequencing depth and limit assay-specific biases. Between about 0.85 and 10 billion PBMCs per donor were obtained by leukapheresis.

CD8 naive samples were CD45RO-negative cells positively selected for CCR7, giving a CD45RA+CCR7+ population that excluded TemRA cells. Healthy HIV-negative adults with no recently reported acute infections or vaccinations were included as donors. All donors were Caucasian adults living in Nashville, Tennessee, USA. Blood was obtained by leukapheresis, after which PBMCs were separated by Ficoll-Histopaque density gradient centrifugation and cryopreserved in liquid nitrogen vapor phase. Analytical flow cytometry was used to check the purity and quantity of each magnetically sorted T cell population. Genomic DNA was isolated from each sorted fraction and quantified by UV absorbance on a Nanodrop 2000c. Using the deep immunoSEQ assay, multiplex PCR amplified TCR CDR3 regions from genomic DNA. For each cell subset, the extracted genomic DNA was distributed evenly across all wells of several immunoSEQ 96-well plates, and each plate served as one replicate. For sorted subsets, about 200 ng genomic DNA, equal to tens of thousands of T cell genomes, was loaded into each replicate PCR. Purified libraries were quantified with a Qubit 3.0 fluorometer, sized on a Bioanalyzer 2100, and re-quantified with the KAPA Library Quantification kit. Every immunoSEQ 96-well plate was sequenced on a separate single-read 150-cycle Illumina NextSeq 550 flow cell. The source study handled its data this way. The immunoSEQ output contained only junctional sequences without quality scores, so filtering could not match that applied to full-length reads. Sequences were annotated with PyIR, a Python wrapper for IgBLAST v1.9, and V/J genes and CDR3 were assigned using IMGT germline references. Any read was removed if the V/J assignment was weak (E-value above 1e-6), the CDR3 was missing, or the read contained stop codons, out-of-frame junctions, or ambiguous translated residues. V3J clonotypes were defined as sequences sharing the same inferred V gene, J gene, and CDR3 amino acid sequence. Percentage overlap between repertoires was computed as shared unique clonotypes divided by the size of the smaller repertoire. Three approaches were used to assess repertoire richness: RTK rarefaction, the Chao1 estimator, and Recon v2.1 estimates of unobserved clonotypes. OLGA was used to compute generation probabilities for all TCRbeta clonotypes that the gDNA method yielded from a few donors. TCRdb's version of the immuneACCESS table is confined to in-frame rearrangements and falls short of the full clone set. An unresolved V gene accounts for under half of the shortfall where checked; the remainder is of unknown origin. That table is the source of V, J and clone size, and D and trimming were worked out from the DNA. A total of about 2.1 million clones appear in this sample, approximately 92% of them only once. Clones ranked in the top ten supply around 1.8% of the sample.

V lost 6 bases and J lost 8 bases; the stretch between them is 22 bases long. CDR1 SQVTM and CDR2 ANQGSEA were looked up in the germline V gene. Counted from cysteine to phenylalanine, this CDR3 has 14 amino acids. The CDR3 DNA has 42 bases and is translated from base 1. With respect to this clone: Its antigen specificity is not known. Per-nucleotide qualities are absent, and no much larger clonotype sits a single base away.

Overall results and qualifications from the work: Pairwise subsampling led to the expectation that sequencing depth would affect the degree of clonotype sharing among donors. Rarefaction of sorted-subset datasets indicated incomplete sequencing despite the large sequencing depth. Because the study included only a small number of donors, the genetic and exposure-history diversity represented was limited. Around 5% of naive CD4, 3.5% of naive CD8, roughly 2.4% of memory CD4, and 0.35% to 0.4% of memory CD8 clonotypes were shared across several donors. Naive subsets generally had larger estimated clonotype richness than memory subsets. Compared with non-shared clonotypes, clonotypes shared by all four sorted-subset donors had higher generation probabilities. Sampling was restricted to blood, and TCR repertoires in tissues likely differ from the TCR repertoires found in blood.

The sequence derives from a man aged 18 to 29 in good health. Some clones in this sample may be carry-over from other donors' samples. The specimen was naive CD8+ T cells from PBMCs. This specimen's cell subset or site label, interpreted: CD45RA+CCR7+. The sequence joins TRBV29-1 to TRBJ1-2, with the D gene too uncertain to name. The CDR3 loop reads CSVPRGGKLCGYTF. The DNA is TGCAGCGTCCCGAGAGGAGGTAAATTATGCGGCTACACCTTC.